Below, 10 T cell receptor beta chains from the same sample are listed, as sequenced in a study of early stage breast cancer tumors. TCRdb's table, derived via immunoSEQ multiplex PCR, lists solely in-frame clones and lacks some. The table records about 28,000 clones, approximately 54% of them present only once. The specimen was breast tumor tissue. Every receptor here comes from a person aged 45-65 years with breast cancer.

The chain uses TRBV2 and TRBJ2-7, with TRBD1 matching over 10 bases. Germline-derived CDR1 and CDR2 are SNHLY and FYNNEI. The trim removed 3 bases at V and 0 bases at J, leaving 8 bases unmatched. The CDR3 has 17 residues. The CDR3 sequence: CASSDPARTGGSYEQYF. Written as DNA, the CDR3 is TGTGCCAGCAGTGATCCCGCCAGGACAGGGGGCTCCTACGAGCAGTACTTC.

In DNA form, the CDR3 reads TGTGCCAGCAGCCCTGACGGACAGGGGCCGCTATATGGCTACACCTTC. Its protein product is CASSPDGQGPLYGYTF. The chain recombines TRBV7-2 with TRBJ1-2; TRBD1 agrees at 9 bases. The germline V gene encodes CDR1 SGHTA and CDR2 FQGNSA. V dropped 5 bases and J dropped 5; count of bases not matched to a gene: 12. This CDR3 spans 16 amino acids.

This clone was recorded once. At one boundary the junction diverges from the germline segment, which might be a read error. The chain uses TRBV14 and TRBJ1-2, with 9 bases aligning to TRBD1. In germline, CDR1 is SGHDN, CDR2 FVKESK. The CDR3 length is 15 residues. This CDR3 reads CASSQELPGQGRLFF. As DNA, the CDR3 is TGTGCCAGCAGCCAAGAACTACCGGGACAGGGACGTCTTTTCTTC. The full variable domain, its missing parts supplied by reference TRBV14 and TRBJ1-2, is EAGVTQFPSHSVIEKGQTVTLRCDPISGHDNLYWYRRVMGKEIKFLLHFVKESKQDESGMPNNRFLAERTGGTYSTLKVQPAELEDSGVYFCASSQELPGQGRLFFGSGTRLTVV.

This clone was recorded a few times. V and J are TRBV6-6 and TRBJ1-1, with a weak D call TRBD1 (5 bases). CDR3 length: 13 amino acids. The ends were cut back, 6 bases at V and 8 bases at J, with 16 bases in the middle. The V gene's germline CDR1 is MNHNY and CDR2 SVGAGI (reference sequence). CDR3 residues: CASSSGTHSEAFF. For the CDR3, the DNA is TGTGCCAGCAGCTCGGGGACTCACTCAGAAGCTTTCTTT.

J is TRBJ2-2 and V is TRBV2, with 9 bases identical to TRBD2. J was trimmed by 4 bases and V by 5 bases; bases with no gene match: 2. The CDR3 is made up of 14 amino acids. Germline CDR1 and CDR2: SNHLY and FYNNEI. The DNA for the CDR3 is TGTGCCAGCAGTCTAGCGGGGAGCACCGGGGAGCTGTTTTTT. This sequence encodes CASSLAGSTGELFF.

V is TRBV10-3 and J is TRBJ1-1; 10 nucleotides agree with TRBD1. This CDR3 has 16 residues. From germline, CDR1 is ENHRY and CDR2 SYGVKD. V trimming: 3 bases; J trimming: 8 bases; junction bases outside the gene matches: 12. The CDR3 sequence is CAISDSRGQGRVEAFF. The DNA for the CDR3 is TGTGCCATCAGTGACTCGAGGGGACAGGGGAGGGTCGAAGCTTTCTTT.

V usage is TRBV9 and J usage is TRBJ2-1; possible D gene TRBD2, 6 bases. Germline V CDR1 and CDR2: SGDLS, YYNGEE. The CDR3 covers 15 residues. Trimming removed 1 base from V and 5 bases from J, with 13 bases in between. This CDR3 reads CASSVRRDGDNEQFF. The CDR3 coding sequence is TGTGCCAGCAGCGTAAGGAGGGACGGGGACAATGAGCAGTTCTTC.

The chain carries TRBV15 and TRBJ2-7; D is possibly TRBD1 (6 bases). V lost 5 bases to trimming and J lost 2 bases, with 13 bases between them. Germline CDR1 LNHNV, CDR2 YYDKDF (reference sequence). The CDR3 contains 14 residues. This chain's CDR3 is CATSYTGQPYEQYF. The DNA of the CDR3 is TGTGCCACCAGCTATACAGGACAGCCCTACGAGCAGTACTTC.

The chain combines TRBV30 with TRBJ1-5, with a weak D call TRBD1 (5 bases). Trimming shortened V by 5 bases and J by 8 bases, and 13 bases separated the two germline ends. This CDR3 comprises 12 residues. The germline gives CDR1 GTSNPN, CDR2 SVGIG (reference sequence). CDR3 coding DNA: TGTGCCTGGTCCAGGGAGGAAGAGCCCCAGCATTTT. This codes for CAWSREEEPQHF.

The V and J genes are TRBV29-1 and TRBJ2-7, with D unclear. The germline V gene encodes CDR1 SQVTM and CDR2 ANQGSEA. Trimming cost V 1 base and J 2 bases, with 9 bases left between them. The CDR3 consists of 13 residues. The CDR3 reads CSVEAPPTYEQYF. As DNA, the CDR3 is TGCAGCGTTGAAGCCCCGCCGACCTACGAGCAGTACTTC.